The 17 T cell receptor beta chains below were found in one sample sequenced in a study of blood T cell repertoires in COVID-19. Measured with immunoSEQ multiplex PCR; TCRdb has only the in-frame clones, and not every one. This table has approximately 140,000 clones, approximately 80% appearing once. Source material: peripheral blood. These receptors originate from a human donor in a cohort sampled during active COVID-19.

In its sample, this clone was seen once. The rearrangement links TRBV5-4 to TRBJ1-2, with 11 bases fitting TRBD1. The V and J ends lost 2 bases and 4 bases, in that order; junction bases with no gene match: 7. The germline gives CDR1 SGHNT, CDR2 YYREEE (reference sequence). The CDR3 has 16 amino acids. In DNA, the CDR3 is TGTGCCAGCAGCTTAGGGACAGGGGGAGATATCTATGGCTACACCTTC. The encoded protein is CASSLGTGGDIYGYTF.

This chain connects TRBV30 to TRBJ1-6; 10 bases map to TRBD1. V lost 0 bases and J lost 7; bases outside the gene matches: 6. Germline V lookup: CDR1 GTSNPN, CDR2 SVGIG (reference sequence). The CDR3 runs 16 residues. The DNA of the CDR3 is TGTGCCTGGAGTGTACATAGGGGACAGGGGAATTCACCCCTCCACTTT. This translates into CAWSVHRGQGNSPLHF.

The sample holds one count of this clone. This chain uses TRBV7-2 with TRBJ1-1, with unresolved D. V shed 3 bases and J shed 5 bases, with 13 bases lying between them. The CDR3 consists of 14 residues. Germline CDR1 is SGHTA and CDR2 is FQGNSA. The CDR3 DNA sequence: TGTGCCAGCAGCTTTAATGGTGGGAGAACTGAAGCTTTCTTT. This gives the protein CASSFNGGRTEAFF.

This clone was seen a single time. The gene calls are TRBV5-8 and TRBJ1-5; TRBD1 agrees at 9 bases. The CDR3 length is 15 residues. The J segment lost 4 bases and the V segment lost 5 bases, leaving 7 bases of the junction unmatched. Germline-derived CDR1 and CDR2 are SGHTS and YDEGEE. The CDR3 DNA follows: TGTGCCAGCAGTTCCACCGGGACAGGGAATCAGCCCCAGCATTTT. Its translation is CASSSTGTGNQPQHF.

This clone was seen a handful of times. This chain links TRBV14 with TRBJ2-1; 8 bases map to TRBD2. The CDR3 runs 16 residues. From germline, CDR1 is SGHDN and CDR2 FVKESK. The J segment lost 2 bases and the V segment lost 7 bases, leaving 10 bases of the junction unmatched. CDR3 region: CASNVGSGSAYNEQFF. CDR3 sequence (DNA): TGTGCCAGCAACGTGGGGAGCGGGAGCGCCTACAATGAGCAGTTCTTC.

This chain uses TRBV7-9 with TRBJ2-1; possibly TRBD2 for D (6 bases). The CDR3 consists of 16 residues. The V gene lost 6 bases and the J gene lost 0 bases, with 15 bases spanning the gap. CDR1 is SEHNR, CDR2 FQNEAQ, per germline (reference sequence). The CDR3 DNA reads as TGTGCCAGCAGGTCCGTCAGGACTAACTCCTACAATGAGCAGTTCTTC. This encodes CASRSVRTNSYNEQFF. Based on the CDR3 plus reference TRBV7-9 and TRBJ2-1, the full variable domain is DTGVSQNPRHKITKRGQNVTFRCDPISEHNRLYWYRQTLGQGPEFLTYFQNEAQLEKSRLLSDRFSAERPKGSFSTLEIQRTEQGDSAMYLCASRSVRTNSYNEQFFGPGTRLTVL.

This chain links TRBV7-6 with TRBJ2-5; a weak D match, TRBD1 (6 bases). Germline CDR1 SGHVS, CDR2 FNYEAQ. The CDR3 is 13 residues long. Trimming pared 5 bases from V and 3 bases from J, leaving 10 bases between. CDR3 nucleotides: TGTGCCAGCAGCCTAAACAGGGAAGAGACCCAGTACTTC. Amino acids: CASSLNREETQYF.

The chain recombines TRBV3-1 (or the pseudogene TRBV3-2) with TRBJ2-1; the D gene is possibly TRBD2 (6 bases). V shed 4 bases and J shed 4 bases, with 11 bases lying between them. CDR1 is LGHDT and CDR2 is YNNKEL in the germline V gene (reference sequence). CDR3 size: 14 residues. The CDR3 DNA reads TGTGCCAGCAGCCGTAGCGGAGGGTACAATGAGCAGTTCTTC. It is translated as CASSRSGGYNEQFF.

The rearrangement links TRBV19 to TRBJ1-5, with TRBD1 identical over 7 bases. The CDR3 contains 16 residues. With V trimmed by 6 bases and J by 4 bases, 12 bases remained unmatched. Germline V gene data show CDR1 as LNHDA and CDR2 as SQIVND (reference sequence). CDR3 DNA: TGTGCCAGTAGGGCAACCGGAGGGGGCACTAATCAGCCCCAGCATTTT. Translation gives CASRATGGGTNQPQHF.

This clone was detected a few times. The chain carries TRBV11-3 and TRBJ1-1, with D hard to call. The V gene lost 0 bases and the J gene lost 4 bases, with 12 bases spanning the gap. Germline V gene lookup returns CDR1 SGHNT and CDR2 YENEEA. The CDR3 length is 15 residues. In DNA, the CDR3 is TGTGCCAGCAGCTTAGATTCCTTTCCGGGCACTGAAGCTTTCTTT. It translates to CASSLDSFPGTEAFF.

Turning to this clone: The identical CDR3 is also encoded by other nucleotide sequences in the sample. The chain links TRBV5-1 to TRBJ1-2, with 9 bases fitting TRBD1. The CDR3 is 13 residues long. Germline loops: CDR1 SGHRS, CDR2 YFSETQ. The V gene end was trimmed by 0 bases and the J gene end by 8 bases; junction bases not matched to a gene: 2. CDR3 residues: CASSLGQGGGYTF. The CDR3 bases are TGCGCCAGCAGCTTGGGACAGGGGGGAGGCTACACCTTC.

This rearrangement joins TRBV7-8 to TRBJ2-1, with 7 bases that match TRBD2. The CDR3 has 15 residues. Germline V gene sequence: CDR1 SGHVS, CDR2 FQNEAQ. The V segment lost 1 base and the J segment 7 bases; nucleotides outside the gene matches: 7. The CDR3 sequence: CASSLGVARGNEQFF. The DNA of the CDR3 is TGTGCCAGCAGCTTAGGGGTAGCGCGGGGGAATGAGCAGTTCTTC.

This clone was seen just once. The chain uses TRBV15 and TRBJ1-3; D gene uncertain. Trimming pared 0 bases from V and 2 bases from J, leaving 5 bases between. The CDR3 contains 14 residues. Germline CDR1 is LNHNV and CDR2 is YYDKDF (reference sequence). CDR3 nucleotides: TGTGCCACCAGCAGAGATACAACTGGAAACACCATATATTTT. Residues: CATSRDTTGNTIYF.

A single count supports this clone. V usage is TRBV19 and J usage is TRBJ2-1; 7 positions agree with TRBD1. Germline V CDR1 and CDR2: LNHDA, SQIVND (reference sequence). CDR3 length: 14 residues. V was clipped by 5 bases and J by 8 bases; unmatched bases: 9. CDR3 amino acids: CASSLMTGKDEQFF. CDR3 sequence (DNA): TGTGCCAGTAGTCTCATGACAGGGAAGGATGAGCAGTTCTTC.

The CDR3 bases are TGTGCCAGCAGCGTGTCGGGACAGGGGGCTTTAGCCAAAAACATTCAGTACTTC. This sequence encodes CASSVSGQGALAKNIQYF. J is TRBJ2-4 and V is TRBV9; 12 bases agree with TRBD1. The germline gives CDR1 SGDLS, CDR2 YYNGEE. CDR3 length equals 18 residues. The V segment lost 2 bases and the J segment 0 bases; nucleotides outside the gene matches: 6.

The chain couples TRBV30 to TRBJ2-3; 7 bases are a match to TRBD2. The ends lost 2 bases at V and 4 bases at J; junction bases unmatched: 12. This CDR3 has 16 residues. Germline values: CDR1 GTSNPN, CDR2 SVGIG (reference sequence). CDR3 in DNA: TGTGCCTGGAGTCGGGCTGCGGGAGTAGGGGCAGATACGCAGTATTTT. It yields the protein CAWSRAAGVGADTQYF.

The rearrangement uses TRBV18 and TRBJ1-1, with a tentative D call TRBD1 (6 bases). The CDR3 length is 15 residues. Germline-derived CDR1 and CDR2 are KGHSH and LQKENI. V lost 2 bases and J 1 base, leaving 11 bases between the germline ends. Written as DNA, the CDR3 is TGTGCCAGCTCACCAGGGGGACATCCGAACACTGAAGCTTTCTTT. As protein: CASSPGGHPNTEAFF.